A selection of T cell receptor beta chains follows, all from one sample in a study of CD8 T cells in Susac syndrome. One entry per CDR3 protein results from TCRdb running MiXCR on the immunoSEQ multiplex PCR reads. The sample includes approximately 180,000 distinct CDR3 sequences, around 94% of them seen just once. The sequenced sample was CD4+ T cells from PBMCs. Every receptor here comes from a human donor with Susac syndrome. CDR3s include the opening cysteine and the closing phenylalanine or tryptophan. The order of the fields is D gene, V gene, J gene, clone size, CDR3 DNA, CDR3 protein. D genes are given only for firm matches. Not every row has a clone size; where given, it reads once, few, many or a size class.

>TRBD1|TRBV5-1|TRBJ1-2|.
TGCGCCAGCAGCTTGGCCGAGACAGGGGGGAACTATGGCTACACCTTC
CASSLAETGGNYGYTF
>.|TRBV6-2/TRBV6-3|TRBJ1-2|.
TGTGCCAGCAGTTACTCAAGCGGAACCTATGGCTACACCTTC
CASSYSSGTYGYTF
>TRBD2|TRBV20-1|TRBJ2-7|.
TGCAGTGCTAGAGCCGTAGCGGGAGGGACCTACGAGCAGTACTTC
CSARAVAGGTYEQYF
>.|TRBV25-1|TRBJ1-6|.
TGTGCCAGCAGGCCGACAATTAGGAATTCACCCCTCCACTTT
CASRPTIRNSPLHF
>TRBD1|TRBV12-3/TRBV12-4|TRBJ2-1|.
TGTGCCAGCAGTCGGCCGGGACAGGGAATCAATGAGCAGTTCTTC
CASSRPGQGINEQFF
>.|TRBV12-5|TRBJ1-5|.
TGTGCTAGTGGTTTGGTCACCGGGACTGAGGACCGCTATAGCAATCAGCCCCAGCATTTT
CASGLVTGTEDRYSNQPQHF
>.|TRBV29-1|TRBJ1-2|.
TGCAGCGTGGACGGGACCTATGGCTACACCTTC
CSVDGTYGYTF
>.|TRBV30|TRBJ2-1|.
TGTGCCTGGAGCACTAACAATGAGCAGTTCTTC
CAWSTNNEQFF
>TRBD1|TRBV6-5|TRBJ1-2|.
TGTGCCAGCAGTTACACCGGACAGGGGAACTATGGCTACACCTTC
CASSYTGQGNYGYTF
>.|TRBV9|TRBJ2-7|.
TGTGCCAGCAGCGCGGGGGCAGGGGGATCCTACGAGCAGTACTTC
CASSAGAGGSYEQYF
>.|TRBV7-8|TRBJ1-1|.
TGTGCCAGCAGCTTAGCTAGGGGAGTCTGGGTCACTGAAGCTTTCTTT
CASSLARGVWVTEAFF
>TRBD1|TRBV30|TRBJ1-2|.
TGTGCCTGGAGTGTACCCCGGGACAGGATATTC
CAWSVPRDRIF
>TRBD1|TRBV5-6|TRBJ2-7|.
TGTGCCAGCAGCACGGGACAGGGGATGAACGAGCAGTACTTC
CASSTGQGMNEQYF
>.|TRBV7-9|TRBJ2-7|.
TGTGCCAGCAGCTACGCCCTCGGGGGCTCTTCATACGAGCAGTACTTC
CASSYALGGSSYEQYF
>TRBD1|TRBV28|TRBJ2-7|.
TGTGCCAGCAGTTTGTCTGGGCAGGGGGCCGGTGAGCAGTACTTC
CASSLSGQGAGEQYF
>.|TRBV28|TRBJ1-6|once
TGTGCCAGCCTTCAGGATGCGTTAGGGGGGCCGACTTCACCCCTCCACTTT
CASLQDALGGPTSPLHF
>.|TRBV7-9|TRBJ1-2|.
TGTGCCAGCAGCTCTCTCCCGCAGGATGGCTACACCTTC
CASSSLPQDGYTF
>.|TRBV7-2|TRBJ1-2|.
TGTGCCAGCAGCTTAGATACAGCCCCGGGGGGTGGCTACACCTTC
CASSLDTAPGGGYTF
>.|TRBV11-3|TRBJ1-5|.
TGTGCCAACTACTACCTAAGCAATCAGCCCCAGCATTTT
CANYYLSNQPQHF
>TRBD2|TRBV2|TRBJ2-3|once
TGTGCCAGCAGTGTACAGCGGGGGACTAGCACAGATACGCAGTATTTT
CASSVQRGTSTDTQYF
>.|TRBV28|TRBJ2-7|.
TGTGCCAGCAGGCCAAAGGGGGTGGTCGAGCAGTACTTC
CASRPKGVVEQYF
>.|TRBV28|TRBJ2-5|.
TGTGCCAGCAGCAGATCGGACTACAGGGGAGTAGAGACCCAGTACTTC
CASSRSDYRGVETQYF